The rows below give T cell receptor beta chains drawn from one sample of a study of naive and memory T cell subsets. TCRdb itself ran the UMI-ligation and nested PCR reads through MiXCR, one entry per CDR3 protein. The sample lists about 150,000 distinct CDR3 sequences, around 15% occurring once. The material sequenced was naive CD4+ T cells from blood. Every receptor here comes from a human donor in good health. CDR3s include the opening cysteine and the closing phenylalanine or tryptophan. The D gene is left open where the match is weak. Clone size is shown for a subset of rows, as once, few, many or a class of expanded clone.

CDR3nt: TGTGCCAGCAGCTTCTTCCCCGCTGGGGCGGATACGCAGTATTTT
CDR3aa: CASSFFPAGADTQYF
v_gene: TRBV7-6
abundance: -
d_gene: -
j_gene: TRBJ2-3

CDR3nt: TGCAGCGTTGTTCCTTCGGAGACCCAGGGGACCCAGTACTTC
CDR3aa: CSVVPSETQGTQYF
v_gene: TRBV29-1
abundance: -
d_gene: -
j_gene: TRBJ2-5

CDR3nt: TGCAGTGCTACCGGGACCCCTCTAGCCAAAAACATTCAGTACTTC
CDR3aa: CSATGTPLAKNIQYF
v_gene: TRBV20-1
abundance: many
d_gene: -
j_gene: TRBJ2-4

CDR3nt: TGTGCCAGCAGTTACTTCCAGGGGGCGAGCACAGATACGCAGTATTTT
CDR3aa: CASSYFQGASTDTQYF
v_gene: TRBV6-6
abundance: few
d_gene: TRBD1
j_gene: TRBJ2-3

CDR3nt: TGCGCCAGCAGCTGGACAGGGGGCGCAAACCAGCCCCAGCATTTT
CDR3aa: CASSWTGGANQPQHF
v_gene: TRBV5-1
abundance: few
d_gene: TRBD1
j_gene: TRBJ1-5

CDR3nt: TGTGCCATCAGTGGGTGGACAGGGGGCGCCTACGAGCAGTACTTC
CDR3aa: CAISGWTGGAYEQYF
v_gene: TRBV10-3
abundance: many
d_gene: TRBD1
j_gene: TRBJ2-7

CDR3nt: TGTGCCAGCAGGGCGCGCGCGGGGCTAGCCAAAAACATTCAGTACTTC
CDR3aa: CASRARAGLAKNIQYF
v_gene: TRBV12-3/TRBV12-4
abundance: few
d_gene: -
j_gene: TRBJ2-4

CDR3nt: TGCAGTGCTAGAGATAACAGGGGAGGAACTGAAGCTTTCTTT
CDR3aa: CSARDNRGGTEAFF
v_gene: TRBV20-1
abundance: -
d_gene: TRBD1
j_gene: TRBJ1-1

CDR3nt: TGTGCCAGCAGAGAGATGGCTGGTCAAAGCACAGATACGCAGTATTTT
CDR3aa: CASREMAGQSTDTQYF
v_gene: TRBV7-2
abundance: many
d_gene: -
j_gene: TRBJ2-3

CDR3nt: TGCGCCAGCAGCACCACGACAGAGAACACTGAAGCTTTCTTT
CDR3aa: CASSTTTENTEAFF
v_gene: TRBV5-1
abundance: -
d_gene: -
j_gene: TRBJ1-1

CDR3nt: TGTGCCAGCTCACCAAAACTACAGGGACCCACCTCCTACAATGAGCAGTTCTTC
CDR3aa: CASSPKLQGPTSYNEQFF
v_gene: TRBV18
abundance: -
d_gene: -
j_gene: TRBJ2-1

CDR3nt: TGTGCCAGCAGGTCGGACAGGGCCCCTGAGCAGTTCTTC
CDR3aa: CASRSDRAPEQFF
v_gene: TRBV12-3/TRBV12-4
abundance: -
d_gene: TRBD1
j_gene: TRBJ2-1

CDR3nt: TGTGCCAGCAGCCCCTCTAGCGGCAACTACGAGCAGTACTTC
CDR3aa: CASSPSSGNYEQYF
v_gene: TRBV5-5
abundance: few
d_gene: TRBD2
j_gene: TRBJ2-7

CDR3nt: TGTGCCAGCAGTTATGAGTCTGTACCAGATACGCAGTATTTT
CDR3aa: CASSYESVPDTQYF
v_gene: TRBV6-6
abundance: -
d_gene: -
j_gene: TRBJ2-3

CDR3nt: TGTGCCATCATGTCCGGGACAGAGAACACTGAAGCTTTCTTT
CDR3aa: CAIMSGTENTEAFF
v_gene: TRBV10-3
abundance: few
d_gene: TRBD1
j_gene: TRBJ1-1

CDR3nt: TGCAGTGCCCCGCTCCCGGGAGGGACCGGGGAGCTGTTTTTT
CDR3aa: CSAPLPGGTGELFF
v_gene: TRBV20-1
abundance: few
d_gene: TRBD2
j_gene: TRBJ2-2

CDR3nt: TGTGCCGGCCCAGTGCCGGAAGTGCAGTACTTC
CDR3aa: CAGPVPEVQYF
v_gene: TRBV21-1
abundance: -
d_gene: -
j_gene: TRBJ2-7

CDR3nt: TGTGCCACCAGTGATTCCGGGGGCTCCTACAATGAGCAGTTCTTC
CDR3aa: CATSDSGGSYNEQFF
v_gene: TRBV24-1
abundance: many
d_gene: -
j_gene: TRBJ2-1

CDR3nt: TGTGCCAGCAGCCTCAGTGGCTGGGAGACAGAGACCCAGTACTTC
CDR3aa: CASSLSGWETETQYF
v_gene: TRBV7-2
abundance: -
d_gene: -
j_gene: TRBJ2-5

CDR3nt: TGTGCCAGCTCACCATGGGCAGGTGAGGACACTGAAGCTTTCTTT
CDR3aa: CASSPWAGEDTEAFF
v_gene: TRBV18
abundance: -
d_gene: -
j_gene: TRBJ1-1

CDR3nt: TGCAGTGCTAGCCGCCCCCTGACCTCGACAGGGCAGTTCTTC
CDR3aa: CSASRPLTSTGQFF
v_gene: TRBV20-1
abundance: -
d_gene: -
j_gene: TRBJ2-1

CDR3nt: TGTGCCAGCAGTTACGGGTTCAATCAGCCCCAGCATTTT
CDR3aa: CASSYGFNQPQHF
v_gene: TRBV6-2/TRBV6-3
abundance: -
d_gene: -
j_gene: TRBJ1-5

CDR3nt: TGTGCCAGCAGCAGCCCTTTGGGCGGGAGTACAGATACGCAGTATTTT
CDR3aa: CASSSPLGGSTDTQYF
v_gene: TRBV6-2/TRBV6-3
abundance: few
d_gene: TRBD2
j_gene: TRBJ2-3

CDR3nt: TGTGCCAGCAGCCCGGGACAGGGGGCCTCAAAAGGGCGTCCCCAGCATTTT
CDR3aa: CASSPGQGASKGRPQHF
v_gene: TRBV7-8
abundance: -
d_gene: TRBD1
j_gene: TRBJ1-5

CDR3nt: TGTGCCAGCAGCTATAGCAACGAGCAGTACTTC
CDR3aa: CASSYSNEQYF
v_gene: TRBV7-9
abundance: few
d_gene: -
j_gene: TRBJ2-7

CDR3nt: TGTGCCAGCAGCCCAGCAGCCACTAGCGGGGCCTACAATGAGCAGTTCTTC
CDR3aa: CASSPAATSGAYNEQFF
v_gene: TRBV7-3
abundance: few
d_gene: TRBD2
j_gene: TRBJ2-1

CDR3nt: TGTGCCAGCAGATACGGAACATCAGATACGCAGTATTTT
CDR3aa: CASRYGTSDTQYF
v_gene: TRBV6-5
abundance: -
d_gene: -
j_gene: TRBJ2-3

CDR3nt: TGTGCCAGCAGCCTTAGGACGGGACAGGAATATGGCTACACCTTC
CDR3aa: CASSLRTGQEYGYTF
v_gene: TRBV7-2
abundance: few
d_gene: TRBD1
j_gene: TRBJ1-2

CDR3nt: TGTGCCAGCTGGGGCGCCTACGAGCAGTACTTC
CDR3aa: CASWGAYEQYF
v_gene: TRBV28
abundance: -
d_gene: -
j_gene: TRBJ2-7

CDR3nt: TGCGCCAGCAGCCAAGATTACGGGACTAGCAATGAGCAGTTCTTC
CDR3aa: CASSQDYGTSNEQFF
v_gene: TRBV4-3
abundance: -
d_gene: TRBD2
j_gene: TRBJ2-1

CDR3nt: TGTGCCAGCAGTTTAGGGACAGGGGCCAAGCAAGAGACCCAGTACTTC
CDR3aa: CASSLGTGAKQETQYF
v_gene: TRBV12-3/TRBV12-4
abundance: -
d_gene: TRBD1
j_gene: TRBJ2-5

CDR3nt: TGTGCCAGCAGCCACCGGGACCGGGCGGGGGAGCAGTACTTC
CDR3aa: CASSHRDRAGEQYF
v_gene: TRBV7-9
abundance: many
d_gene: -
j_gene: TRBJ2-7

CDR3nt: TGTGCCAGCAGCCAAGACCCTAGCGGGAGGGGCCCTACCGGGGAGCTGTTTTTT
CDR3aa: CASSQDPSGRGPTGELFF
v_gene: TRBV4-2
abundance: -
d_gene: TRBD2
j_gene: TRBJ2-2

CDR3nt: TGTGCCAGCAGCTTGGTATGGGCCGGGGAGCTGTTTTTT
CDR3aa: CASSLVWAGELFF
v_gene: TRBV5-6
abundance: -
d_gene: -
j_gene: TRBJ2-2

CDR3nt: TGTGCCAGCAGCTTTGGGGTGCCTAACAATGAGCAGTTCTTC
CDR3aa: CASSFGVPNNEQFF
v_gene: TRBV7-3
abundance: -
d_gene: -
j_gene: TRBJ2-1

CDR3nt: TGTGCCAGTGGGTTGGGGACAGGATTGGATCAGCCCCAGCATTTT
CDR3aa: CASGLGTGLDQPQHF
v_gene: TRBV19
abundance: few
d_gene: TRBD1
j_gene: TRBJ1-5

CDR3nt: TGTGCCAGCTCACTCATAGCGGGAGAGACCTACGAGCAGTACTTC
CDR3aa: CASSLIAGETYEQYF
v_gene: TRBV18
abundance: few
d_gene: TRBD2
j_gene: TRBJ2-7

CDR3nt: TGTGCCAGCAGTTGGGCGGGACTCGGGAGCACTGAAGCTTTCTTT
CDR3aa: CASSWAGLGSTEAFF
v_gene: TRBV28
abundance: -
d_gene: -
j_gene: TRBJ1-1

CDR3nt: TGTGCCAGCAGCTCAGGGGGACGGGGTATGGAGACCCAGTACTTC
CDR3aa: CASSSGGRGMETQYF
v_gene: TRBV7-2
abundance: -
d_gene: TRBD1
j_gene: TRBJ2-5

CDR3nt: TGTGCCAGCAGCCGCGTGACAGACGCTAGGGAGCAGTTCTTC
CDR3aa: CASSRVTDAREQFF
v_gene: TRBV7-2
abundance: few
d_gene: -
j_gene: TRBJ2-1

CDR3nt: TGTGCCAGCAGTGAATCGACAGCCAACCTCTATGGCTACACCTTC
CDR3aa: CASSESTANLYGYTF
v_gene: TRBV2
abundance: -
d_gene: -
j_gene: TRBJ1-2

CDR3nt: TGTGCCAGCAGCGGGACTAGCGGGAGGGGCGGGGAGCTGTTTTTT
CDR3aa: CASSGTSGRGGELFF
v_gene: TRBV4-2
abundance: -
d_gene: TRBD2
j_gene: TRBJ2-2

CDR3nt: TGCGCCAGCAGCCAAGAGCGGGGTCCGGAAACGGGCTACACCTTC
CDR3aa: CASSQERGPETGYTF
v_gene: TRBV4-1
abundance: -
d_gene: -
j_gene: TRBJ1-2

CDR3nt: TGTGCCACCAGTGATTTGGGACAGGGGGCTCCAAGCAAAAACATTCAGTACTTC
CDR3aa: CATSDLGQGAPSKNIQYF
v_gene: TRBV24-1
abundance: few
d_gene: TRBD1
j_gene: TRBJ2-4

CDR3nt: TGTGCCAGCAGCTCGACCAGAGGGGGTGAGCAGTTCTTC
CDR3aa: CASSSTRGGEQFF
v_gene: TRBV7-3
abundance: -
d_gene: -
j_gene: TRBJ2-1